Following are 5 T cell receptor beta chains from one sample sequenced in a study of neoadjuvant anti-PD-1 for oral cavity cancer. Only in-frame clones appear in the TCRdb table, and some are missing; sequencing was by immunoSEQ multiplex PCR. The sample has approximately 37,000 clones; approximately 87% are singletons. Sequences were derived from PBMCs, sampled before nivolumab (anti-PD-1) treatment. These receptors came from a person aged 40 to 85 with oral cavity squamous cell carcinoma.

V gene TRBV28 combines with J gene TRBJ1-5, with D possibly matching TRBD1 (5 bases). Trimming stripped 3 bases from V and 1 base from J, with 25 bases between. Per the germline V gene, CDR1 is MDHEN and CDR2 is SYDVKM. The CDR3 sequence is 20 residues long. CDR3 sequence (DNA): TGTGCCAGCAGTTTTTCCCCGGGCAGGGCGGTTCCGGTCAGCAATCAGCCCCAGCATTTT. Protein product: CASSFSPGRAVPVSNQPQHF.

This clone appeared once. The rearrangement uses TRBV7-2 and TRBJ1-2; D is unresolved. CDR1 and CDR2 (germline): SGHTA, FQGNSA. The CDR3 runs to 12 residues. The ends were cut back, 2 bases at V and 4 bases at J, with 5 bases in the middle. The CDR3 DNA follows: TGTGCCAGCAGCTTACGGAGCTATGGCTACACCTTC. Its protein is CASSLRSYGYTF.

The chain combines TRBV7-2 with TRBJ1-6, with D uncertain. This CDR3 region has 16 residues. V was shortened by 4 bases and J by 14 bases, with 24 bases between the two germline ends. The germline gives CDR1 SGHTA, CDR2 FQGNSA. The CDR3 here is CASSSEPSSRFRSLHF. The DNA for the CDR3 is TGTGCCAGCAGCTCCGAGCCCAGTAGCAGATTTAGATCCCTCCACTTT.

The J gene is TRBJ2-7, the V gene TRBV6-1; D might be TRBD1 (7 bases). With 6 bases removed from V and 5 bases from J, the gap between germline ends came to 8 bases. Germline CDR1 MNHNS, CDR2 SASEGT. This CDR3 region has 11 residues. CDR3 region: CASSRGDEQYF. The CDR3 coding sequence is TGTGCCAGCAGCAGGGGGGACGAGCAGTACTTC.

The gene calls are TRBV4-1 and TRBJ2-7, with a weak D call TRBD2 (6 bases). With 1 base removed from V and 1 base from J, the gap between germline ends came to 14 bases. Germline assignment: CDR1 MGHRA and CDR2 YSYEKL. The CDR3 extends over 16 amino acids. The CDR3 coding sequence is TGCGCCAGCAGCCAAGTCTCGGGACTGACATCCTACGAGCAGTACTTC. This translates into CASSQVSGLTSYEQYF.